Shown below are 12 T cell receptor beta chains from a single sample sequenced in a study of T cell repertoires in cytomegalovirus infection. MiXCR, applied by TCRdb to the reads, yields one record per CDR3 protein. The table shows a few hundred thousand distinct CDR3 sequences, with 40% occurring only once. Which antigens these TCRs recognize remains unknown. This specimen was cultured PBMCs, taken from culture after CMV antigen stimulation. Receptor source: a human donor in good health (CMV status not recorded). Some clones in this sample may be carry-over from other donors' samples.

The chain recombines TRBV11-2 with TRBJ2-5; D is uncertain. The CDR3 runs 13 residues. The V gene lost 3 bases and the J gene lost 5 bases, with 10 bases spanning the gap. From germline, CDR1 is SGHAT and CDR2 FQNNGV. This CDR3 reads CASSLSDGETQYF. CDR3 nucleotide sequence: TGTGCCAGCAGCTTGTCCGACGGGGAGACCCAGTACTTC.

The chain has TRBV6-1 and TRBJ1-6; possibly TRBD1 for D (5 bases). CDR3 length: 19 amino acids. CDR1 is MNHNS and CDR2 is SASEGT in the germline V gene. Deletions cut 6 bases from V and 0 bases from J, with 21 bases between. The DNA for the CDR3 is TGTGCCAGCAGCCGAGACAGTGTACTACCGAGCTCCTATAATTCACCCCTCCACTTT. Its protein is CASSRDSVLPSSYNSPLHF.

This clonotype was picked up a small number of times. The chain has TRBV12-3 or TRBV12-4 and TRBJ2-5; TRBD2 matches 8 bases. The V gene end was trimmed by 4 bases and the J gene end by 5 bases; junction bases not matched to a gene: 9. There are 15 residues in the CDR3. The CDR3 DNA sequence: TGTGCCAGCAGTTCCTCTTCAGCGGGAGTCGAGACCCAGTACTTC. Amino acids: CASSSSSAGVETQYF.

The chain couples TRBV6-6 to TRBJ1-5, with 7 nucleotides matching TRBD1. The germline CDR1 and CDR2 sequences are MNHNY and SVGAGI (reference sequence). The CDR3 is 14 residues long. The V segment lost 5 bases and the J segment 5 bases; nucleotides outside the gene matches: 6. The CDR3: CASSLTGNYQPQHF. In DNA form, the CDR3 reads TGTGCCAGCAGTCTGACAGGGAACTATCAGCCCCAGCATTTT.

This clonotype has just a few counts. V and J are TRBV19 and TRBJ1-2; 7 bases are shared with TRBD1. CDR1 LNHDA and CDR2 SQIVND come from the germline V gene (reference sequence). CDR3 length equals 15 residues. V lost 5 bases and J lost 8; bases outside the gene matches: 14. The CDR3 is CASSQSSGTAEGYTF. CDR3 DNA sequence: TGTGCCAGTAGTCAATCATCCGGGACAGCAGAGGGCTACACCTTC.

The chain employs TRBV7-6 and TRBJ2-7, with TRBD1 identical over 10 bases. Germline CDR1 SGHVS, CDR2 FNYEAQ. This CDR3 spans 14 amino acids. After removal of 4 bases from V and 6 bases from J, the junction contained 6 bases not matched to a gene. As DNA, the CDR3 is TGTGCCAGCAGCTCGACAGGGGGCGGGGGCGAGCAGTACTTC. Its translation: CASSSTGGGGEQYF.

This clonotype showed up just a few times. CDR3 region: CASSRERTAYASGSRETQYF. The CDR3, as DNA: TGTGCCAGCAGCCGAGAACGTACGGCCTATGCTAGCGGGAGTCGAGAGACCCAGTACTTC. V gene TRBV7-2 combines with J gene TRBJ2-5, with 10 bases lining up with TRBD2. The CDR3 is 20 residues long. Germline V gene lookup returns CDR1 SGHTA and CDR2 FQGNSA. V dropped 5 bases and J dropped 4; count of bases not matched to a gene: 22.

V and J are TRBV5-1 and TRBJ1-1; D is possibly TRBD1 (5 bases). V gave up 9 bases and J gave up 5 bases, with 17 bases separating them. Germline CDR1 SGHRS, CDR2 YFSETQ. This CDR3 region has 13 residues. The CDR3 nucleotides read TGCGCCACCACAGGACCCATTGGAACTGAAGCTTTCTTT. This gives the protein CATTGPIGTEAFF.

This sequence joins TRBV4-3 and TRBJ2-3; no clear D gene. V was cut by 3 bases and J by 5 bases, with 9 bases left in between. This CDR3 region has 13 residues. Germline V gives CDR1 LGHNA, CDR2 YSLEER. The chain's CDR3 is CASSQTSRDTQYF. The CDR3 DNA reads TGCGCCAGCAGCCAGACGTCCCGAGATACGCAGTATTTT.

The genes are TRBV12-3 or TRBV12-4 and TRBJ2-7; a weak D match, TRBD1 (5 bases). CDR3 length: 13 amino acids. Trimming shortened V by 4 bases and J by 6 bases, and 13 bases separated the two germline ends. The CDR3 DNA follows: TGTGCCAGCAGTTGGTACAGGCTCTCCGAGCAGTACTTC. Translation gives CASSWYRLSEQYF.

This clonotype was counted once. The V and J genes are TRBV7-6 and TRBJ1-4; D ambiguous. CDR1 and CDR2 (germline): SGHVS, FNYEAQ. V was pared by 5 bases and J by 4 bases, with 14 bases between. The CDR3 consists of 15 residues. DNA of the CDR3: TGTGCCAGCAGCCCTCCCCTACACGGTAATGAAAAACTGTTTTTT. This sequence encodes CASSPPLHGNEKLFF.

J is TRBJ1-1 and V is TRBV7-2, with D possibly matching TRBD1 (6 bases). This CDR3 has 15 residues. V gave up 1 base and J gave up 1 base, with 10 bases separating them. Germline loops: CDR1 SGHTA, CDR2 FQGNSA. The CDR3 loop is CASSLDRASNTEAFF. The CDR3, as DNA: TGTGCCAGCAGCTTAGACAGGGCTTCGAACACTGAAGCTTTCTTT.